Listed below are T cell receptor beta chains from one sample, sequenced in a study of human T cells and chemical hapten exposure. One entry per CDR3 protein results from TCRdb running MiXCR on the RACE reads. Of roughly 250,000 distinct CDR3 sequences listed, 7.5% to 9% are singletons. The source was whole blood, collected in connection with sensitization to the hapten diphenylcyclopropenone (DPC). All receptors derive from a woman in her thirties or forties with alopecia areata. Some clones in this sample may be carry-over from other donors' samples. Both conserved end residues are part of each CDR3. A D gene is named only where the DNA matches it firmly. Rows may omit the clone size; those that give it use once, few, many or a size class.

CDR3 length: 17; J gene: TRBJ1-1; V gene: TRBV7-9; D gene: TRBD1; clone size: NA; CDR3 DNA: TGTGCCAGCTCAAGGTGGGGACAGGGGGCGATAAACACTGAAGCTTTCTTT; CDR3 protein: CASSRWGQGAINTEAFF
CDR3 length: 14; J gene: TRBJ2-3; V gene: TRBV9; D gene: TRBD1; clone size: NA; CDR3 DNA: TGTGCCAGCAGCCCGACAGGGTCGTCAGATACGCAGTATTTT; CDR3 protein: CASSPTGSSDTQYF
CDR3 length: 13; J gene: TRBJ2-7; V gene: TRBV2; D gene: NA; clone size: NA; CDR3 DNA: TGTGCCAGCCGGGACGGCGGTATATACGAGCAGTACTTC; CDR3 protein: CASRDGGIYEQYF
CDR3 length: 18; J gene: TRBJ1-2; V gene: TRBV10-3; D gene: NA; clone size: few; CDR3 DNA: TGTGCCATCAGTGAGAAACATGGGACCGCCCCAGGGAACTATGGCTACACCTTC; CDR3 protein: CAISEKHGTAPGNYGYTF
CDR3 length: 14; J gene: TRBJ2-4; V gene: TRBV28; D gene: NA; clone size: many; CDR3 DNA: TGTGCCAGCAGCCCTATTACGGCCAAAAACATTCAGTACTTC; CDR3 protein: CASSPITAKNIQYF
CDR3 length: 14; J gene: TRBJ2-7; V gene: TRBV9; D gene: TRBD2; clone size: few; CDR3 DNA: TGTGCCAGCAGCAATAGCGGGAGCGTTTCCGAGCAGTACTTC; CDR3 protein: CASSNSGSVSEQYF
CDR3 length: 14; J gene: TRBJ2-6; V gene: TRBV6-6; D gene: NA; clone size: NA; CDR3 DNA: TGTGCCAGCAAGGAGAGCTCTGGGGCCAACGTCCTGACTTTC; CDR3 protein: CASKESSGANVLTF
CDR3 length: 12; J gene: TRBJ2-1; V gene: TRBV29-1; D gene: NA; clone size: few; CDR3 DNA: TGCAGCGTTGGAGCCAGCCCGGCGGAGCAGTTCTTC; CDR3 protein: CSVGASPAEQFF
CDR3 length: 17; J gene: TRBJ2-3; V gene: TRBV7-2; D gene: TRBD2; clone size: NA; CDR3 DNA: TGTGCCAGCAGCTTGAATCCGGGAGGGCCGGGCACAGATACGCAGTATTTT; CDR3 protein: CASSLNPGGPGTDTQYF
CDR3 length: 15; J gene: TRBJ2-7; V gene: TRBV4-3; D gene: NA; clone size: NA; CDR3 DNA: TGCGCCAGCAGCCAGTGGGGGAGTCCGCCCTACGAGCAGTACTTC; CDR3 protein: CASSQWGSPPYEQYF
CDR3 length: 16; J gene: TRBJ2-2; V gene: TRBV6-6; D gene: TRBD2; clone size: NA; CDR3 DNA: TGTGCCAGCAGCCAGGGACTAGCGGTTCACACCGGGGAGCTGTTTTTT; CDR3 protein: CASSQGLAVHTGELFF
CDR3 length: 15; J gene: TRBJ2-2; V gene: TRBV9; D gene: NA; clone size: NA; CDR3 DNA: TGTGCCAGCAGCGCTGGAGGGACGACCACCGGGGAGCTGTTTTTT; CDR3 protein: CASSAGGTTTGELFF
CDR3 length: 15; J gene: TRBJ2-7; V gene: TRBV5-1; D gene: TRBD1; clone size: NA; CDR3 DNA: TGCGCCAGCAGCCCCGGACAGGGTAGGTCCTACGAGCAGTACTTC; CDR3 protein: CASSPGQGRSYEQYF
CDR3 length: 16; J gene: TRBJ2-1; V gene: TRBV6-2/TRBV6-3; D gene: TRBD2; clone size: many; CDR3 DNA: TGTGCCAGCAGTTACGAGGCGGGGGGCTCCTACAATGAGCAGTTCTTC; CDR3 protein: CASSYEAGGSYNEQFF
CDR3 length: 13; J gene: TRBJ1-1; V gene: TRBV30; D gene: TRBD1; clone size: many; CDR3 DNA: TGTGCCTGGAGTGTCCAGGGGGACACTGAAGCTTTCTTT; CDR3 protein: CAWSVQGDTEAFF
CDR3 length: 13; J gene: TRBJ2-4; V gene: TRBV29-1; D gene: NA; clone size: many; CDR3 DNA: TGCAGCGTTGTCCCGGGGGCTCAAAACATTCAGTACTTC; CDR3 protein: CSVVPGAQNIQYF
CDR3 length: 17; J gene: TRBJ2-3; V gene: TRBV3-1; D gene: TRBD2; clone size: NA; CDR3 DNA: TGTGCCAGCAGCCACACCAGCGGGATCGTTAGCACAGATACGCAGTATTTT; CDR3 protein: CASSHTSGIVSTDTQYF
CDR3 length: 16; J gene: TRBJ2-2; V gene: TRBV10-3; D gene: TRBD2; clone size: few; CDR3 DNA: TGTGCCATCAGTGACGGGACTAGCGGGAGAAACGGGGAGCTGTTTTTT; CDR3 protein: CAISDGTSGRNGELFF
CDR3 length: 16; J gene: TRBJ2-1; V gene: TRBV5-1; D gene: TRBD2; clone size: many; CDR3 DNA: TGCGCCAGCAGCTTACTAGCGGGAGTTTCCTACAATGAGCAGTTCTTC; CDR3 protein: CASSLLAGVSYNEQFF
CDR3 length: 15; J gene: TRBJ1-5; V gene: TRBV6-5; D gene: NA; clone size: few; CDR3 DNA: TGTGCCAGCAGTTACTCTGTCGGAAGCCATCAGCCCCAGCATTTT; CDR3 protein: CASSYSVGSHQPQHF
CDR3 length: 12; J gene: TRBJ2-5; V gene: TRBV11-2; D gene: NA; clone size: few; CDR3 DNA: TGTGCCAGCAGCTTAGAGGGCCGGACCCAGTACTTC; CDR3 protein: CASSLEGRTQYF